Included here is one TCR beta chain sequence, with context. Its antigen is unknown. One base away there is no much larger clone; base qualities are not given. Taken with the paper, the label for time point translates to: about 28 days (+/-7) after the second vaccine dose. Sample treatment or condition, as interpreted from the label and publication: meningococcal conjugate vaccine given as trial control. Samples from vaccinated people were obtained from the UK trials COV001 and COV002, which included a single-blind randomized controlled phase 2/3 trial of AZD1222 (ChAdOx1 nCoV-19) in healthy adults. Trial participant PBMC samples were collected at day 0 and day 28 after the second dose for TCRbeta chain sequencing. The CDR3 regions of human TCRbeta chains were analyzed by immunosequencing. Turning to the authors' computational methods: TCRs in the repertoires were matched against a reference library of SARS-CoV-2-specific TCRs that had been generated with the MIRA antigen-specificity platform. Breadth was defined as the fraction of unique TCRs that were SARS-CoV-2-associated. Depth was defined as the fraction of total T cells that were SARS-CoV-2-associated. Using the MIRA data, every spike-specific TCR was mapped to the spike region that the TCR reacted to and assigned to either a CD4 or a CD8 class. Log10-transformed breadth and depth values were compared by one-way ANOVA with Sidak's multiple comparisons tests. The table was pulled from immuneACCESS by TCRdb, which kept in-frame rearrangements only. Such tables lose some clones; where checked, under half of the loss comes from unresolved V genes, and the rest has no known cause. That table supplies the V and J calls and clone size; D and trimming were determined from the DNA. The table for this sample lists about 66,000 clones; 85% to 95% of them were counted only once. 6.3% of the sample belongs to the ten largest clones.

V gives up 3 bases and J gives up 2 bases, and the segment between their germline ends measures 11 bases. The CDR3 has 15 amino acids, counting the end cysteine and phenylalanine. Only the CDR3 portion is preserved as DNA: 45 bases, with reading frame beginning at the first base. CDR1 and CDR2 are drawn from the germline V gene (reference sequence): MNHEY, SMNVEV. This sample is drawn from a study of T cell responses to AZD1222 COVID-19 vaccine (dated by TCRdb to about 2021). With regard to the full study: A total of 230 to 250 trial participants underwent TCR sequencing, of whom under 220 had received two doses of AZD1222 and approximately 26 had received two doses of the MenACWY control vaccine. Trial participants were enrolled into age subgroups of 18-55, 56-69 and 70-plus years, which contained about 150, 27 and 61 TCR-sequenced participants, respectively. The study at large found these results: Conclusions about previously exposed vaccinees are limited, since just a handful of AZD1222 recipients were seropositive for SARS-CoV-2 at baseline. The vaccine-associated CD4 TCRs covered the entire spike protein, and the dominant responses fell in regions 160-218 and 743-854. Reportedly, close to half of the unique spike-specific TCRs recognized epitopes lying outside the regions that are mutated in the B.1.351 and B.1.1.7 variants. Spike-specific TCR breadth and depth rose significantly after two AZD1222 doses compared with day 0 and with MenACWY recipients. Most participants were white British and females outnumbered males, and the authors suggested that clonal diversity may have been underestimated. The 56-69-year group was small, and its depth increase did not reach significance, likely because of low power. No day 14 peak-response samples were available, so repertoires were characterized only after the peak T cell response.

The starting material was peripheral blood, obtained 28 days after the second dose of the MenACWY control vaccine. The clonotype was recovered from an adult who received the MenACWY meningococcal vaccine as a control. In this chain, TRBV27 is recombined with TRBJ1-3; the D gene cannot be resolved reliably. For the CDR3, the sequence is CASSLTYSPGNTIYF. The bases are TGTGCCAGCAGTTTGACGTACTCCCCTGGAAACACCATATATTTT.